The next 6 T cell receptor beta chains were all read from a single sample in a study of monozygotic twins with inflammatory bowel disease. TCRdb reprocessed the 5' RACE reads and keeps a single row for each CDR3 protein, giving no DNA. With about 210,000 distinct CDR3 sequences in the sample, the ten largest clones hold 1.5% to 2%. The sample taken for sequencing was blood. The receptors originated from a human donor with ulcerative colitis or Crohn's disease, or a healthy co-twin of an affected twin (not recorded which).

The chain carries TRBV4-2 and TRBJ2-1; TCRdb lists TRBD2, though no DNA is available to test this call. The germline V gene encodes CDR1 LGHNA and CDR2 YNFKEQ. The CDR3 runs 16 residues. CDR3: CASSLQLAGGLNEQFF.

The chain uses TRBV7-9 and TRBJ1-3. Germline V lookup: CDR1 SEHNR, CDR2 FQNEAQ (reference sequence). The CDR3 covers 13 residues. The CDR3 spells CASSLFGEHTIYF.

V gene TRBV5-4 combines with J gene TRBJ1-2; without DNA, the TCRdb call of TRBD1 cannot be checked. CDR1 SGHNT and CDR2 YYREEE come from the germline V gene (reference sequence). The CDR3 spans 15 residues. CDR3 sequence reads: CASNEGLWTDYGYTF.

The chain recombines TRBV19 with TRBJ1-5; TCRdb's assignment of TRBD1 cannot be checked, as there is no DNA. The CDR3 is 15 residues long. Germline lookup yields CDR1 LNHDA and CDR2 SQIVND (reference sequence). The CDR3 is CASSPRDRPGRPQHF.

The chain is built from TRBV7-3 and TRBJ2-2; no DNA is available, so the TRBD1 call from TCRdb remains unchecked. CDR1 and CDR2 from the germline V gene are SGHTA and FQGTGA. This CDR3 region has 16 residues. The chain's CDR3 is CASSPLSGGNTGELFF.

The chain links TRBV19 to TRBJ1-1. Germline loops: CDR1 LNHDA, CDR2 SQIVND (reference sequence). This CDR3 region has 13 residues. This chain's CDR3 is CASSIQAYTEAFF.